This T cell receptor beta chain was documented in a study of tissue T cells after allogeneic stem cell transplantation. Study-level findings and limits: Motif-based clustering found tissue-specific repertoire signatures shared across patients, though few clones were shared. Anatomically similar tissues had similar TCR repertoires within each patient.

CDR3 size: 15 residues. The ends lost 6 bases at V and 0 bases at J; junction bases unmatched: 6. Germline V gene lookup returns CDR1 KGHPV and CDR2 FQNQEV (reference sequence). As to time point: mouse harvest day 7 after allogeneic transplant. Mouse grafts combined 10^7 T-cell-depleted bone marrow cells with 10^6 splenic CD5+ T cells. Mice had MHC-mismatched B6 into BALB/c GVHD, sampled day 7 or 14. This clone was seen only a few times. Its antigen is undetermined. Each gene name is a mouse one. Sequencing ends 1 residue short of the CDR3 end; the germline J gene provides the rest. TCRbeta CDR3 was sequenced at survey depth with template counts. Produced via immunoSEQ multiplex PCR; TCRdb's table is partial and in-frame only. The sample records roughly 7,600 clones, about 50% being singletons.

This sequence originates from a female BALB/c mouse given C57BL/6 T cells with graft-versus-host disease after an allogeneic hematopoietic cell transplant. Material for sequencing was gut tissue. This rearrangement joins TRBV26 to TRBJ2-7; the match to TRBD1 covers 9 bases. CDR3 amino acids: CASRPGQGISYEQYF. Partial CDR3 DNA: TGTGCCAGCAGACCCGGACAGGGGATCTCCTATGAACAGTAC.